The next 5 T cell receptor beta chains were all read from a single sample in a study of T-cell memory formation after mild COVID-19. TCRdb re-derived calls from the 5' RACE reads in MiXCR, one entry per CDR3 protein. The data show under 85,000 distinct CDR3 sequences, more than 11% seen once. Material for sequencing was PBMCs or a T cell subset sorted from them (not recorded which). Source of these receptors: an adult woman who had mild COVID-19 (a few samples of this study predate the infection). Cell type and time point are not known.

There are a few counts of this clonotype. The CDR3 coding sequence is TGTGCCACCAGTGACCACGACAGGGGTGGCAGGGAGACCCAGTACTTC. As protein: CATSDHDRGGRETQYF. This chain links TRBV24-1 with TRBJ2-5; 8 positions agree with TRBD1. Unmatched junction bases numbered 11, after V lost 4 bases and J lost 5 bases. There are 16 residues in the CDR3. Germline V gives CDR1 KGHDR, CDR2 SFDVKD.

This clonotype was seen once. J is TRBJ1-2 and V is TRBV27; D remains unclear. The CDR3 runs 13 residues. Trimming shortened V by 3 bases and J by 3 bases, and 8 bases separated the two germline ends. From germline, CDR1 is MNHEY and CDR2 SMNVEV (reference sequence). CDR3 DNA: TGTGCCAGCAGTTTGGCCACCGACTATGGCTACACCTTC. Protein sequence: CASSLATDYGYTF.

This clonotype showed up just a few times. The J gene is TRBJ2-1, the V gene TRBV13, with 7 bases that match TRBD2. The CDR3 extends over 15 amino acids. Germline CDR1 reads PRHDT; CDR2 reads FYEKMQ (reference sequence). The J segment lost 0 bases and the V segment lost 5 bases, leaving 4 bases of the junction unmatched. The CDR3: CASSPSGPSYNEQFF. In nucleotides, the CDR3 is TGTGCCAGCAGCCCTAGCGGACCCTCCTACAATGAGCAGTTCTTC.

This clonotype was seen more than once but under ten times. The genes are TRBV24-1 and TRBJ2-2; perhaps TRBD1 as D (5 bases). The V and J ends lost 7 bases and 4 bases respectively, with 12 bases between them. From germline, CDR1 is KGHDR and CDR2 SFDVKD. The CDR3 is 14 residues long. The CDR3 is CATRKGRGTGELFF. The DNA of the CDR3 is TGTGCCACCAGAAAGGGAAGGGGCACCGGGGAGCTGTTTTTT.

V is TRBV20-1 and J is TRBJ2-7; TRBD2 is a possible D gene (5 bases). Trimming shortened V by 0 bases and J by 3 bases, and 12 bases separated the two germline ends. The germline gives CDR1 DFQATT, CDR2 SNEGSKA (reference sequence). The CDR3 consists of 14 residues. The CDR3 region is CSARDLDGIYEQYF. For the CDR3, the DNA is TGCAGTGCTAGAGACCTGGACGGGATCTACGAGCAGTACTTC.